This is a list of T cell receptor beta chains from one sample in a study of beta chain features in type 1 diabetes. Assay: immunoSEQ multiplex PCR; the TCRdb copy retains only in-frame clones and omits some. The table records around 350,000 clones, 10% to 15% of them present only once. Material for sequencing was naive CD4+ T cells from blood. The receptors stem from a man between 18 and 29 years old in good health. The CDR3 runs from the conserved cysteine through the conserved F or W. The D gene is left open where the match is weak. The size entry is marked missing in some rows and otherwise reads once, few, many or a size class.

D gene	V gene	clone size	J gene	CDR3 protein	CDR3 DNA
TRBD2	TRBV30	few	TRBJ2-7	CAWSRAGGPHEQYF	TGTGCCTGGAGCAGGGCGGGAGGGCCCCACGAGCAGTACTTC
TRBD2	TRBV9	few	TRBJ2-1	CASSVPLAGTSNEQFF	TGTGCCAGCAGCGTCCCTCTAGCGGGGACAAGTAATGAGCAGTTCTTC
NA	TRBV11-2	NA	TRBJ2-7	CASSLVYSIFRRATYEQYF	TGTGCCAGCAGCTTAGTTTACAGTATTTTCAGGCGGGCGACCTACGAGCAGTACTTC
TRBD2	TRBV7-2	few	TRBJ2-3	CASSLGLATDTQYF	TGTGCCAGCAGCCTGGGACTAGCCACAGATACGCAGTATTTT
NA	TRBV18	few	TRBJ2-2	CASSPNEDTGELFF	TGTGCCAGCTCACCAAACGAGGACACCGGGGAGCTGTTTTTT
NA	TRBV5-1	few	TRBJ2-1	CASSSEGGQTDNEQFF	TGCGCCAGCAGCTCCGAAGGAGGACAGACGGACAATGAGCAGTTCTTC
NA	TRBV7-2	NA	TRBJ2-7	CASSLLPPGSYEQYF	TGTGCCAGCAGCTTACTCCCACCAGGTTCCTACGAGCAGTACTTC
NA	TRBV7-6	NA	TRBJ2-2	CASSLRQVNTGELFF	TGTGCCAGCAGCCTCCGACAAGTGAACACCGGGGAGCTGTTTTTT
TRBD1	TRBV29-1	NA	TRBJ1-5	CSVAGQENQPQHF	TGCAGCGTTGCGGGACAGGAGAACCAGCCCCAGCATTTT
NA	TRBV7-2	NA	TRBJ2-5	CASSQMGGGRETQYF	TGTGCCAGCAGCCAGATGGGGGGGGGCCGGGAGACCCAGTACTTC
NA	TRBV18	few	TRBJ2-2	CASSHTRRQENTGELFF	TGTGCCAGCTCACACACTCGGCGACAGGAGAACACCGGGGAGCTGTTTTTT
NA	TRBV2	few	TRBJ1-4	CASSEDRSNEKLFF	TGTGCCAGCAGTGAAGACAGATCTAATGAAAAACTGTTTTTT
NA	TRBV7-3	NA	TRBJ2-3	CASSPQAGSLTQYF	TGTGCCAGCAGCCCTCAGGCCGGGAGCCTTACGCAGTATTTT
NA	TRBV28	few	TRBJ1-5	CASRNRVLSQPQHF	TGTGCCAGCAGAAACAGGGTTTTGAGTCAGCCCCAGCATTTT
NA	TRBV15	few	TRBJ2-2	CATSREARVTGELFF	TGTGCCACCAGCAGAGAAGCCAGGGTGACCGGGGAGCTGTTTTTT
TRBD2	TRBV28	few	TRBJ2-7	CASSLYAGVINYEQYF	TGTGCCAGCAGTTTATATGCGGGAGTAATTAATTACGAGCAGTACTTC
TRBD2	TRBV27	NA	TRBJ2-1	CASSFSGSSYNEQFF	TGTGCCAGCAGTTTCAGCGGGAGCTCCTACAATGAGCAGTTCTTC
TRBD2	TRBV5-4	NA	TRBJ2-3	CASSLGLAGATDTQYF	TGTGCCAGCAGCTTGGGGCTAGCGGGGGCCACAGATACGCAGTATTTT
NA	TRBV7-2	NA	TRBJ1-5	CASSSQLGRPQHF	TGTGCCAGCAGCTCTCAGTTGGGCCGGCCCCAGCATTTT
TRBD2	TRBV19	NA	TRBJ2-5	CASSGGTSLLLETQYF	TGTGCCAGTAGTGGTGGGACTAGTTTATTGCTGGAGACCCAGTACTTC